This TCR beta chain was recorded in a study of cytomegalovirus exposure and HLA in healthy donors. A multiplex PCR was run with 60 Vbeta primers and 13 Jbeta primers. Clones were sequenced by immunoSEQ multiplex PCR, and TCRdb holds only the in-frame ones, with some missing. The sample has 140,000 to 150,000 clones, 75% seen once. Of note for this clone: The antigen remains undetermined.

Findings and caveats of the study: More clonal expansion characterized HLA-associated TCR beta chains than equally common others in a later analysis. By HLA locus, TCR association rates varied in a later analysis, with DRB1 showing the most and HLA-C the fewest. A later analysis reportedly found fewer N-insertions in an Asian-associated ancestry cluster than the roughly 670-donor mean.

This CDR3 spans 15 amino acids. Germline V gene sequence: CDR1 SGHRS, CDR2 YFSETQ. The ends were cut back, 4 bases at V and 4 bases at J, with 15 bases in the middle. This clonotype was obtained from a man aged 25-45 years in good health and CMV-seronegative. This sequence joins TRBV5-1 and TRBJ1-3; no clear D. Sequenced input: PBMCs. CDR3 region: CASSAQTSEGNTIYF. CDR3 sequence (DNA): TGCGCCAGCAGCGCCCAGACAAGTGAAGGAAACACCATATATTTT.